This TCR beta chain was identified in a study of shared clonotypes between healthy human individuals. The CDR3 runs to 15 residues. Germline V gene lookup returns CDR1 SGDLS and CDR2 YYNGEE. V shed 3 bases, J shed 3 bases, and the junction held 4 bases outside the gene matches. Clones were sequenced by immunoSEQ multiplex PCR, and TCRdb holds only the in-frame ones, with some missing. The sample has 1 million to 1.3 million clones, around 78% seen once; the top ten hold around 0.61%. The TCR originated in a young man in good health. Some clones in this sample may be carry-over from other donors' samples. This chain uses TRBV9 with TRBJ2-2; 8 nucleotides align to TRBD2. The sequenced sample consisted of memory CD4+ T cells from PBMCs. Subset noted: CD45RA-negative fraction. Written as DNA, the CDR3 is TGTGCCAGCAGCGCGACTAGCGCCGACACCGGGGAGCTGTTTTTT. This encodes CASSATSADTGELFF.